The 25 T cell receptor beta chains presented below share a single source sample, sequenced in a study of cytomegalovirus exposure and HLA in healthy donors. The PCR used 60 Vbeta and 13 Jbeta primers. Sequencing was performed with immunoSEQ multiplex PCR; in TCRdb, only in-frame clones are kept and a portion is missing. The table lists 55,000 to 80,000 clones. Sequenced material: PBMCs. The source is a man in his forties in good health and CMV-seronegative.

Written as DNA, the CDR3 is TGTGCCAGCAGATCCGGGGGGTCTTCCTACAATGAGCAGTTCTTC. It codes for CASRSGGSSYNEQFF. This chain connects TRBV6-5 to TRBJ2-1; TRBD2 aligns across 7 bases. The length of the CDR3 is 15 residues. Germline assignment: CDR1 MNHEY and CDR2 SVGAGI. V dropped 6 bases and J dropped 1; count of bases not matched to a gene: 6.

The rearrangement links TRBV19 to TRBJ2-5; D gene uncertain. V lost 6 bases and J lost 5, with 7 bases in between. This CDR3 comprises 11 residues. The germline CDR1 and CDR2 sequences are LNHDA and SQIVND (reference sequence). The CDR3 region is CASRNGETQYF. CDR3 bases: TGTGCCAGTAGGAACGGGGAGACCCAGTACTTC.

The gene calls are TRBV30 and TRBJ2-2; TRBD1 aligns across 10 bases. The trim removed 0 bases at V and 8 bases at J, leaving 9 bases unmatched. This CDR3 has 16 residues. Germline V gene sequence: CDR1 GTSNPN, CDR2 SVGIG (reference sequence). In DNA form, the CDR3 reads TGTGCCTGGAGTGTAGGAGGGACAGGGGAACGTGGGGAGCTGTTTTTT. This encodes CAWSVGGTGERGELFF.

The chain has TRBV30 and TRBJ1-5; 9 bases map to TRBD1. The CDR3 covers 13 residues. Germline V gene sequence: CDR1 GTSNPN, CDR2 SVGIG (reference sequence). Trimming at V came to 3 bases and at J to 4 bases, leaving 1 base not matched to a gene. This CDR3 reads CAWSGTGNQPQHF. In DNA form, the CDR3 reads TGTGCCTGGAGCGGGACAGGGAATCAGCCCCAGCATTTT.

V is TRBV15 and J is TRBJ1-5, with 7 bases lining up with TRBD1. Germline trimming cut 1 base from V and 4 bases from J; bases unmatched to any gene: 7. The germline V gene encodes CDR1 LNHNV and CDR2 YYDKDF (reference sequence). This CDR3 has 16 residues. The CDR3 spells CATSRGTGTVNQPQHF. The CDR3, as DNA: TGTGCCACCAGCAGAGGCACCGGGACAGTTAATCAGCCCCAGCATTTT.

This chain joins TRBV28 and TRBJ1-6; possible D gene TRBD1, 6 bases. Per the germline V gene, CDR1 is MDHEN and CDR2 is SYDVKM. There are 16 residues in the CDR3. V lost 5 bases, J lost 3 bases, and 14 bases lay in between. The CDR3 nucleotides are TGTGCCAGCAGTCCCCACGGACAGAGCTATAATTCACCCCTCCACTTT. Translation: CASSPHGQSYNSPLHF.

The chain uses TRBV2 and TRBJ1-5, with D possibly TRBD1 on 5 matching bases. V was trimmed by 5 bases and J by 0 bases, leaving 14 bases between them. The CDR3 is 16 amino acids. Germline V gene data show CDR1 as SNHLY and CDR2 as FYNNEI. DNA for the CDR3: TGTGCCAGCAGTAAGACGGGGGGACTTAGCAATCAGCCCCAGCATTTT. This encodes CASSKTGGLSNQPQHF.

This sequence joins TRBV19 and TRBJ1-2; 9 positions match TRBD1. There are 15 residues in the CDR3. V dropped 4 bases and J dropped 4; count of bases not matched to a gene: 7. Germline V gene data show CDR1 as LNHDA and CDR2 as SQIVND (reference sequence). CDR3 nucleotide sequence: TGTGCCAGTAGTAGGAGAAGGACAGGGGCCTATGGCTACACCTTC. This encodes CASSRRRTGAYGYTF. The whole variable domain, remainder taken from reference TRBV19 and TRBJ1-2, is DGGITQSPKYLFRKEGQNVTLSCEQNLNHDAMYWYRQDPGQGLRLIYYSQIVNDFQKGDIAEGYSVSREKKESFPLTVTSAQKNPTAFYLCASSRRRTGAYGYTFGSGTRLTVV.

The chain joins TRBV20-1 to TRBJ2-1; the D is unclear. The CDR3 runs 10 residues. V shed 7 bases and J shed 10 bases, with 11 bases lying between them. The germline V gene encodes CDR1 DFQATT and CDR2 SNEGSKA (reference sequence). The CDR3 sequence: CSGTYGEQFF. The CDR3 nucleotides are TGCAGTGGCACTTACGGGGAGCAGTTCTTC.

The chain couples TRBV6-1 to TRBJ1-3; possible D gene TRBD1, 5 bases. The germline CDR1 and CDR2 sequences are MNHNS and SASEGT. The CDR3 has 14 residues. V gave up 2 bases and J gave up 3 bases, with 8 bases separating them. CDR3 coding DNA: TGTGCCAGCAGTGAATTGGGGGGTGGAAACACCATATATTTT. It is translated as CASSELGGGNTIYF.

V is TRBV7-9 and J is TRBJ2-6; possible D gene TRBD2, 6 bases. V was shortened by 2 bases and J by 2 bases, with 10 bases between the two germline ends. CDR1 and CDR2 from the germline V gene are SEHNR and FQNEAQ (reference sequence). The CDR3 runs 16 residues. The CDR3 region is CASSLTGGAGANVLTF. The CDR3 region has the DNA TGTGCCAGCAGCTTAACAGGCGGGGCTGGGGCCAACGTCCTGACTTTC.

V and J are TRBV9 and TRBJ1-5, with no clear D. V was trimmed by 0 bases and J by 2 bases, leaving 12 bases between them. This CDR3 region has 16 residues. Germline V CDR1 and CDR2: SGDLS, YYNGEE. The CDR3 reads CASSVDAVRGNQPQHF. CDR3 bases: TGTGCCAGCAGCGTAGATGCGGTTCGAGGCAATCAGCCCCAGCATTTT.

The rearrangement joins TRBV30 to TRBJ2-3; D gene unclear. V dropped 2 bases and J dropped 4 bases, with 10 bases sitting between them. The CDR3 is 13 amino acids. The V gene's germline CDR1 is GTSNPN and CDR2 SVGIG (reference sequence). CDR3 in amino acids: CAWSLARADTQYF. The CDR3 coding sequence is TGTGCCTGGAGTCTGGCCCGGGCAGATACGCAGTATTTT. The whole variable domain, filled in from reference TRBV30 and TRBJ2-3, reads SQTIHQWPATLVQPVGSPLSLECTVEGTSNPNLYWYRQAAGRGLQLLFYSVGIGQISSEVPQNLSASRPQDRQFILSSKKLLLSDSGFYLCAWSLARADTQYFGPGTRLTVL.

J is TRBJ2-5 and V is TRBV9, with D possibly matching TRBD2 (6 bases). Per the germline V gene, CDR1 is SGDLS and CDR2 is YYNGEE. Trimming shortened V by 0 bases and J by 3 bases, and 6 bases separated the two germline ends. This CDR3 spans 13 amino acids. The CDR3 DNA sequence: TGTGCCAGCAGCGTAGGGGGGGAAGAGACCCAGTACTTC. Protein: CASSVGGEETQYF.

The V gene is TRBV7-9, the J gene TRBJ2-5; the D gene is possibly TRBD1 (5 bases). The germline V gene encodes CDR1 SEHNR and CDR2 FQNEAQ (reference sequence). This CDR3 contains 14 residues. V was shortened by 1 base and J by 5 bases, with 11 bases between the two germline ends. The CDR3 loop reads CASSLVSGKETQYF. As DNA, the CDR3 is TGTGCCAGCAGCTTAGTGTCAGGGAAGGAGACCCAGTACTTC.

The genes are TRBV5-1 and TRBJ2-2, with 7 bases identical to TRBD2. This CDR3 spans 14 amino acids. Germline CDR1 SGHRS, CDR2 YFSETQ. V shed 3 bases, J shed 3 bases, and the junction held 2 bases outside the gene matches. DNA of the CDR3: TGCGCCAGCAGCTCCCGGGGGGACACCGGGGAGCTGTTTTTT. This gives the protein CASSSRGDTGELFF.

The V call is TRBV7-9, the J call TRBJ2-5, with 8 nucleotides matching TRBD1. The CDR3 spans 14 residues. CDR1 and CDR2 from the germline V gene are SEHNR and FQNEAQ (reference sequence). V was clipped by 5 bases and J by 4 bases; unmatched bases: 6. This CDR3 reads CASSPRTGRETQYF. The CDR3, as DNA: TGTGCCAGCAGCCCCAGGACAGGGCGAGAGACCCAGTACTTC.

The chain uses TRBV7-9 and TRBJ2-5; TRBD1 aligns across 8 bases. The CDR3 is made up of 14 amino acids. The V and J ends lost 5 bases and 4 bases, in that order; junction bases with no gene match: 6. Germline lookup yields CDR1 SEHNR and CDR2 FQNEAQ (reference sequence). The CDR3 coding sequence is TGTGCCAGCAGCCCGGACAGGGACCTAGAGACCCAGTACTTC. It translates to CASSPDRDLETQYF.

The genes are TRBV30 and TRBJ1-1; the match to TRBD1 covers 8 bases. The junction had 7 bases not matched to a gene; V was cut back by 2 bases and J by 11 bases. Germline assignment: CDR1 GTSNPN and CDR2 SVGIG (reference sequence). The CDR3 is 12 amino acids. The CDR3 bases are TGTGCCTGGAGTCTCGGACAGGGAGGGGCTTTCTTT. Translating it yields CAWSLGQGGAFF.

This sequence joins TRBV9 and TRBJ1-2; 8 positions agree with TRBD1. The CDR3 contains 18 residues. J was trimmed by 6 bases and V by 1 base; bases with no gene match: 17. Germline assignment: CDR1 SGDLS and CDR2 YYNGEE. CDR3 DNA: TGTGCCAGCAGCGTATATAGCTGGGCAGGGGGCGGCGAAAATGGCTACACCTTC. Its protein product is CASSVYSWAGGGENGYTF.

The V call is TRBV5-1, the J call TRBJ1-2; TRBD1 agrees at 7 bases. Per the germline V gene, CDR1 is SGHRS and CDR2 is YFSETQ. V lost 1 base, J lost 4 bases, and 4 bases stayed unmatched. The CDR3 is made up of 14 amino acids. Here the CDR3 reads CASSLTGESYGYTF. The CDR3 coding sequence is TGCGCCAGCAGCTTGACAGGGGAGAGCTATGGCTACACCTTC.

The chain recombines TRBV5-1 with TRBJ1-1; 9 bases match TRBD1. J gave up 0 bases and V 6 bases, and 9 bases lay outside the gene matches. CDR3 length: 16 residues. The germline gives CDR1 SGHRS, CDR2 YFSETQ. The CDR3 region is CASNTGTGSMNTEAFF. As DNA, the CDR3 is TGCGCCAGCAATACCGGGACAGGGAGTATGAACACTGAAGCTTTCTTT.

The gene calls are TRBV7-2 and TRBJ2-5; 7 positions match TRBD2. The V gene's germline CDR1 is SGHTA and CDR2 FQGNSA. The V segment lost 2 bases and the J segment 2 bases; nucleotides outside the gene matches: 11. CDR3 length: 17 amino acids. The CDR3 spells CASSLSPRLREQETQYF. In DNA form, the CDR3 reads TGTGCCAGCAGCTTATCCCCCAGGTTGCGGGAGCAAGAGACCCAGTACTTC.

The rearrangement joins TRBV18 to TRBJ1-5, with 8 nucleotides matching TRBD1. V shed 6 bases, J shed 4 bases, and the junction held 5 bases outside the gene matches. There are 14 residues in the CDR3. Germline lookup yields CDR1 KGHSH and CDR2 LQKENI. The CDR3 spells CASSLQGVNQPQHF. DNA for the CDR3: TGTGCCAGCTCCTTACAGGGGGTAAATCAGCCCCAGCATTTT. Filled out from reference TRBV18 and TRBJ1-5, the complete variable domain reads NAGVMQNPRHLVRRRGQEARLRCSPMKGHSHVYWYRQLPEEGLKFMVYLQKENIIDESGMPKERFSAEFPKEGPSILRIQQVVRGDSAAYFCASSLQGVNQPQHFGDGTRLSIL.

A note on this clone: The junction does not match germline at one end; this may be a read error. The genes are TRBV5-1 and TRBJ1-2; D possibly corresponds to TRBD1 (6 bases). The CDR3 has 16 amino acids. The germline V gene has CDR1 SGHRS and CDR2 YFSETQ. For the CDR3, the DNA is TGCGCCAGCAGCGATAGAGGACAGAACACTAAATATGGCTACACCTTC. As protein: CASSDRGQNTKYGYTF. Based on the CDR3 plus reference TRBV5-1 and TRBJ1-2, the full variable domain is KAGVTQTPRYLIKTRGQQVTLSCSPISGHRSVSWYQQTPGQGLQFLFEYFSETQRNKGNFPGRFSGRQFSNSRSEMNVSTLELGDSALYLCASSDRGQNTKYGYTFGSGTRLTVV.